The subject of this entry is one TCR beta chain. This clone was seen more than once but under ten times. Its antigen target is currently unknown. Base-call qualities are not available, and no considerably larger clone is one nucleotide away. This record belongs to a study of radiation and T cells in renal cell carcinoma (TCRdb year 2020). Regarding the research as a whole: Samples came from a clinical trial, in which primary renal cell carcinomas received 15 Gy stereotactic body radiation therapy followed by nephrectomy 4 weeks later. In total, some 50 samples, comprising 25 or so tumors and 27 peripheral blood samples, were subjected to TCR beta sequencing. Across all 53 samples, several million unique CDR3 nucleotide sequences encoding 2 million to 3 million unique CDR3 amino acid sequences were identified. General conclusions and limits of the study: Dynamics of the blood repertoire were not tracked past 4 weeks after treatment. Because pretreatment tumor biopsies were not available, the baseline intratumoral presence of clonotypes could not be determined. With a single-armed trial design, the study had no way to address how radiation dose or scheduling affects the TCR repertoire. In blood, the top tumor clonotypes increased between baseline and 2 weeks post-radiation and then shrank by 4 weeks, which suggests that tumor-resident clones expanded only transiently.

Read against the paper, the sample's time point label means: baseline pretreatment blood. The treatment or condition label here, explained by the study, means: 15 Gy SBRT to primary tumor, nephrectomy 4 weeks later. Serial peripheral blood from radiation-treated patients was sampled at baseline, 2 weeks and 4 weeks after SBRT to track tumor-enriched clonotypes. Every patient had renal cell carcinoma of clear cell pathology. The QIAamp DNA Blood Mini Kit (Qiagen) was used to prepare genomic DNA for TCR sequencing. The analyses included just those samples that passed every quality control check. Following the manufacturer's recommendations, the immunoSEQ kit was used to generate TCR beta libraries from genomic DNA. To prepare libraries, a first multiplex PCR with proprietary primers was run, followed by a second PCR that added unique barcodes, and a bead cleanup was done after each round. Each sample batch included a kit-provided positive control reaction and a negative control reaction. The final libraries were assessed on an Agilent 4200 TapeStation D1000 ScreenTape, pooled by volume, and quantified by qPCR. An Illumina NextSeq500 fitted with a MidOutput 150-cycle cartridge performed the sequencing, running 156 Read1 cycles and 15 Index1 cycles with the kit's custom primers. The pooled library was loaded at 0.75 to 1 pM with a 20% PhiX control spike-in. The authors' pipeline ran thus. Vendor-processed data were analyzed in R, with a clonotype defined as all T cells sharing the same CDR3 nucleotide sequence. For clone abundance analyses, frequencies were normalized to the 10,000 most abundant clones per sample. Public T cell clones, which averaged fewer than five per sample, were removed prior to analysis. Tumor-enriched and baseline blood-enriched clonotypes were defined by at least a 32-fold difference in abundance between compartments. A beta-binomial differential abundance model was used to identify clonotypes that expanded or contracted between blood time points. Tumor-blood repertoire similarity was measured with the Baroni-Urbani and Buser coefficient, and group comparisons used two-tailed Wilcoxon tests in R. The source is immuneACCESS, and TCRdb retained only in-frame sequences with V and J called. Part of the clones is not carried over; for the studies checked, unresolved V genes explain less than half of this, and the remainder is unexplained. The V and J calls and clone size come from that table; D and trimming were worked out from the DNA. The sample includes 130,000 or so clones, with around four fifths observed a single time. Under 25% of the sample is in the top ten clones.

The specimen comprised blood, sampled from a patient whose treatment included radiotherapy and nephrectomy. This clonotype was sampled from a woman in her forties or fifties with renal cell carcinoma.

The CDR3 region reads CASSSTGGTGLSPLHF. The sequence in DNA is TGTGCCAGCAGCTCCACGGGGGGGACAGGGTTGTCACCCCTCCACTTT. The chain uses TRBV7-9 and TRBJ1-6, and TRBD1 matches 9 of the central bases. From its cysteine to its phenylalanine, the CDR3 spans 16 amino acids. The only DNA kept is the CDR3, 48 bases in frame from the first base. CDR1 and CDR2 are read off the germline V gene (reference sequence) as SEHNR and FQNEAQ. Unmatched junction bases come to 11, with V trimmed by 4 bases and J by 10 bases.